This TCR beta chain was documented in a study of regulatory T cells in long-lasting Graves disease. Study-wide results and caveats: Newly diagnosed Graves' patients exceeded persistent ones in TCR diversity.

This clonotype showed up many times. The antigen remains undetermined. The germline V gene encodes CDR1 SGDLS and CDR2 YYNGEE. The CDR3 has 15 residues. Trimming pared 3 bases from V and 4 bases from J, leaving 14 bases between. Stated time point: persistent/refractory GD, antithyroid drugs over 5 years with positive TRAb. The TCR library was made from RNA that had been extracted from PBMCs in TRIzol. The TCR beta library used iRepertoire HTBI primers with Arm-PCR amplification of CDR3. TCRdb independently ran MiXCR on the multiplex PCR reads; one entry per CDR3 protein. The data hold hundreds of thousands of distinct CDR3 sequences, with less than 25% observed a single time.

The chain is built from TRBV9 and TRBJ2-1; possibly TRBD2 for D (6 bases). This clonotype was sampled from a female donor with Graves disease. The input for sequencing was peripheral blood mononuclear cells (PBMCs), taken when the disease was refractory, from a patient treated with antithyroid drugs. The DNA for the CDR3 is TGTGCCAGCAGCGCCCGGGACTCAGCTTACAATGAGCAGTTCTTC. Protein sequence: CASSARDSAYNEQFF.